This entry describes one TCR beta chain. The antigen is not known. This sample is drawn from a study of T cell repertoires in cytomegalovirus infection. The overall study: Based on public TCR beta signatures, there were indications of CMV infection and of a matching HLA type.

General observations from the study: Totalled public TCR beta family frequency picked out people who carried CMV plus the relevant HLA. The ex vivo response was dominated by HLA-C-restricted CMV-specific TCR beta clonotypes.

Germline V lookup: CDR1 KGHDR, CDR2 SFDVKD. CDR3 size: 13 residues. The V end was cut by 5 bases, the J end by 5 bases, with 10 bases between. In TCRdb, the reads were re-called with MiXCR into one record per CDR3 protein. The sample lists fewer than 700,000 distinct CDR3 sequences; approximately 24% were seen once. Sequenced sample: CD8+ T cells from PBMCs. The chain employs TRBV24-1 and TRBJ2-3; D unclear. The TCR originated in a human donor in good health (CMV status not recorded). Some clones in this sample may be carry-over from other donors' samples. CDR3 DNA: TGTGCCACCAGTGCCCCCTACGGAGATACGCAGTATTTT. As protein: CATSAPYGDTQYF.